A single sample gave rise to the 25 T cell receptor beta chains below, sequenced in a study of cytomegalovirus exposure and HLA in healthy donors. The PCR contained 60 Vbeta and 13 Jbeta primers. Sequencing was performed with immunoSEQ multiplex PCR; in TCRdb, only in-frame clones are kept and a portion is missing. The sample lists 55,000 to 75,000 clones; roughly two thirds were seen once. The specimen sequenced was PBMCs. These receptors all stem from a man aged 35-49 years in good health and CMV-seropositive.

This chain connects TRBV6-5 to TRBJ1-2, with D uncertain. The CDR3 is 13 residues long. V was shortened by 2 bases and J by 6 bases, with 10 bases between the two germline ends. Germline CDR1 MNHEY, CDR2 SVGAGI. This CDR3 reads CASSYALSDGYTF. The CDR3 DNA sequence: TGTGCCAGCAGTTACGCTCTTAGTGATGGCTACACCTTC.

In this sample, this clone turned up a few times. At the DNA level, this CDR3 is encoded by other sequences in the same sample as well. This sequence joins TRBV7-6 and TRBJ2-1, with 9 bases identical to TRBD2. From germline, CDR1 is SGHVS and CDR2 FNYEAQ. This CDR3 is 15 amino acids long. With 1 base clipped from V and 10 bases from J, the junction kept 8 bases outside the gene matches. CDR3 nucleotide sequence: TGTGCCAGCAGCTTAGGTCCAGCGGGAGGTCGGGAGCAGTTCTTC. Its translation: CASSLGPAGGREQFF.

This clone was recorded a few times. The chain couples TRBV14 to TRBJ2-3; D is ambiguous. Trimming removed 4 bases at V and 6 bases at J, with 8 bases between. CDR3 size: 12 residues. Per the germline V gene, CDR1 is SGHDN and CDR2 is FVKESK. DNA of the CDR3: TGTGCCAGCAGCCCCTCCCGGGATACGCAGTATTTT. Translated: CASSPSRDTQYF.

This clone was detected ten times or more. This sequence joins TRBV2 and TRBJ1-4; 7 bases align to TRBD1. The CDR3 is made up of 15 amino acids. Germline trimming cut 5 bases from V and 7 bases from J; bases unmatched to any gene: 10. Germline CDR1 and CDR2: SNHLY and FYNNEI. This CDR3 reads CASSIRTGLVEKLFF. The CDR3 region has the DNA TGTGCCAGCAGTATTAGGACAGGATTAGTTGAAAAACTGTTTTTT.

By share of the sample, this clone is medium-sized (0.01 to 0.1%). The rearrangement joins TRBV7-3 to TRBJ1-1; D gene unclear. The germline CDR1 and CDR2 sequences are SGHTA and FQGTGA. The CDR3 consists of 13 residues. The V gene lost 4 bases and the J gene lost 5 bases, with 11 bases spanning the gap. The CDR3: CASSSNRGTEAFF. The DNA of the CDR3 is TGTGCCAGCAGCTCCAACCGGGGAACTGAAGCTTTCTTT.

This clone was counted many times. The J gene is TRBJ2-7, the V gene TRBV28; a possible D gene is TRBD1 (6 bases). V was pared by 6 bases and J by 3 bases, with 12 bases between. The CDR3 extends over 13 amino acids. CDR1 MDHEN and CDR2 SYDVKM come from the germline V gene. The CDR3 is CASSSTGYYEQYF. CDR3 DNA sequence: TGTGCCAGCAGCTCTACAGGGTACTACGAGCAGTACTTC.

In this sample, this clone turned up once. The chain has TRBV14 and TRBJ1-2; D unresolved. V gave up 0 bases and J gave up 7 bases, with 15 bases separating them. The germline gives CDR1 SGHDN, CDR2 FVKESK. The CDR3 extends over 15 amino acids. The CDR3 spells CASSQETFAVGGYTF. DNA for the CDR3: TGTGCCAGCAGCCAAGAGACCTTCGCGGTAGGTGGCTACACCTTC.

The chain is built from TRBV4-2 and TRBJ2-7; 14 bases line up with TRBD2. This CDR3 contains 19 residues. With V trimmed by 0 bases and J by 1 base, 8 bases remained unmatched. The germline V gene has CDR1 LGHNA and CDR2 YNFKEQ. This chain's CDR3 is CASSQEIGLAGGASYEQYF. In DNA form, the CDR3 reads TGTGCCAGCAGCCAAGAGATCGGACTAGCGGGGGGAGCGTCCTACGAGCAGTACTTC.

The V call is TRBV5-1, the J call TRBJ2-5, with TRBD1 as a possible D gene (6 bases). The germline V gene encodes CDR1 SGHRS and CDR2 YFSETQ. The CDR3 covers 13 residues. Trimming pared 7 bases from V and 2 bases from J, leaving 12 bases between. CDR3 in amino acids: CASAGTQQETQYF. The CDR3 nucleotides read TGCGCCAGCGCCGGGACACAACAAGAGACCCAGTACTTC.

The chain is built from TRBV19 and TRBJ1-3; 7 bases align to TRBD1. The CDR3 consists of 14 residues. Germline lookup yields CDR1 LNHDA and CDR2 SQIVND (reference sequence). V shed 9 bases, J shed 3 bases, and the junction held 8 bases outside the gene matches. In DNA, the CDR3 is TGTGCCAGCTCAAAGGGGGCCGATGGAAACACCATATATTTT. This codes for CASSKGADGNTIYF.

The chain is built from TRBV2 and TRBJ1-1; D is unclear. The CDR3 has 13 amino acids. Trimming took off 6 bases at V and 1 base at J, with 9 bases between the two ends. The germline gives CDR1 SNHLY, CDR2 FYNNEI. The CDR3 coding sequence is TGTGCCAGCAGCGAGACTAGGAACACTGAAGCTTTCTTT. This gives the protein CASSETRNTEAFF.

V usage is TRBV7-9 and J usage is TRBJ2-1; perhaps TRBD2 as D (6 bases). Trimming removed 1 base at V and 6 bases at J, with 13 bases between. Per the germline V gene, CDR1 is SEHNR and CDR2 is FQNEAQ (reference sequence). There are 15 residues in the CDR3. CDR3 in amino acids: CASSLEGTLGNEQFF. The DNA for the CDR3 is TGTGCCAGCAGCTTAGAGGGGACTTTGGGCAATGAGCAGTTCTTC.

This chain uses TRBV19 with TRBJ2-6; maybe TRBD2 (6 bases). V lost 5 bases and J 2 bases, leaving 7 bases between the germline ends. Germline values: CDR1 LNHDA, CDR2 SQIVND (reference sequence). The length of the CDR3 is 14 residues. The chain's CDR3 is CASSWGAGANVLTF. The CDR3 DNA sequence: TGTGCCAGTAGTTGGGGGGCTGGGGCCAACGTCCTGACTTTC.

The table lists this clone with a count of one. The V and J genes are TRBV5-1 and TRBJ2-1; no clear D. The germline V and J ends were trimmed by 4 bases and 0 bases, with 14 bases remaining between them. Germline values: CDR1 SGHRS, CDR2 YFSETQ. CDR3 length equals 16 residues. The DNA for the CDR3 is TGCGCCAGCAGCACCTACTCGACTCGCTCCTACAATGAGCAGTTCTTC. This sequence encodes CASSTYSTRSYNEQFF.

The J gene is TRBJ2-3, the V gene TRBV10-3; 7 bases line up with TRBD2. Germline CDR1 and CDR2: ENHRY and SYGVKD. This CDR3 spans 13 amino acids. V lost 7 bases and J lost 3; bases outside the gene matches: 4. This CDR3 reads CAIKRDSTDTQYF. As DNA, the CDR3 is TGTGCCATCAAGCGGGATTCGACAGATACGCAGTATTTT.

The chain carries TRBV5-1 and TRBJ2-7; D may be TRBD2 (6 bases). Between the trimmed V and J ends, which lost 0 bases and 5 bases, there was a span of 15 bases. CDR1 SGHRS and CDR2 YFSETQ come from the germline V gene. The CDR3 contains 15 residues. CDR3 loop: CASSLAVKPGDEQYF. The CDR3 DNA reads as TGCGCCAGCAGCTTGGCCGTCAAGCCGGGGGACGAGCAGTACTTC.

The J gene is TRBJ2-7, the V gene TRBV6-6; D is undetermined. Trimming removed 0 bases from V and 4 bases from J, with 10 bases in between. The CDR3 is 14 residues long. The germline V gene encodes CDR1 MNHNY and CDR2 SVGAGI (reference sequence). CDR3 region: CASSYSRLSYEQYF. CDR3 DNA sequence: TGTGCCAGCAGTTACTCGAGACTTTCTTACGAGCAGTACTTC.

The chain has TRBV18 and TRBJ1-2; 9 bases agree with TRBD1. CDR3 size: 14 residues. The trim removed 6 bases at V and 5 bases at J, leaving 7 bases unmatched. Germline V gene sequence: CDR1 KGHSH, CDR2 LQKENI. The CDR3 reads CASSQGQGEYGYTF. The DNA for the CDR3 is TGTGCCAGCTCCCAGGGACAGGGAGAGTATGGCTACACCTTC.

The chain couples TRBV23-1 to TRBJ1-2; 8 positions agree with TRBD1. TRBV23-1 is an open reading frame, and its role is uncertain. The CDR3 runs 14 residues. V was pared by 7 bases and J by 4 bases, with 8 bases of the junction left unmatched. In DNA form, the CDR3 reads TGCGCCAGCAACTACAGGGGGATGGGCTATGGCTACACCTTC. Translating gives CASNYRGMGYGYTF.

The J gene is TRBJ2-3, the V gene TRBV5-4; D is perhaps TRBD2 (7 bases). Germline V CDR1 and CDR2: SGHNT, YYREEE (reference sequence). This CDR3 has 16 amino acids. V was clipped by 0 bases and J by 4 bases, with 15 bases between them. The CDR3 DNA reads TGTGCCAGCAGCTTGGGTGTGGGGGGGCCCCCAGATACGCAGTATTTT. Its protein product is CASSLGVGGPPDTQYF. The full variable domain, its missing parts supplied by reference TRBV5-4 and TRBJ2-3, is ETGVTQSPTHLIKTRGQQVTLRCSSQSGHNTVSWYQQALGQGPQFIFQYYREEENGRGNFPPRFSGLQFPNYSSELNVNALELDDSALYLCASSLGVGGPPDTQYFGPGTRLTVL.

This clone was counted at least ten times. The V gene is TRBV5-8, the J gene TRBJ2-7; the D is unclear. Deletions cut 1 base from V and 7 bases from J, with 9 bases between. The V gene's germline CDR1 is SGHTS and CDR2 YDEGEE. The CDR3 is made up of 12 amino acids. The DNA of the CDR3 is TGTGCCAGCAGCTTGACGACTGTTGAGCAGTACTTC. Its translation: CASSLTTVEQYF.

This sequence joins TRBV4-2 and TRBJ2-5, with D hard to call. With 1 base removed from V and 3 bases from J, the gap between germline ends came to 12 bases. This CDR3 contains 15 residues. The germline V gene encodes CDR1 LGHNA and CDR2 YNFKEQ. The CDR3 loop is CASSQAGGSEETQYF. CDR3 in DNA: TGTGCCAGCAGCCAAGCGGGTGGATCAGAAGAGACCCAGTACTTC.

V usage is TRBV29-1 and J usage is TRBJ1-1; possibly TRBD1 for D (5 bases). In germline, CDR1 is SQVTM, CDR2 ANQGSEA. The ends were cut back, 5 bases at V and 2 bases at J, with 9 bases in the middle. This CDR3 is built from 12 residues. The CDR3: CSVSTANTEAFF. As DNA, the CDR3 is TGCAGCGTTTCGACAGCCAACACTGAAGCTTTCTTT.

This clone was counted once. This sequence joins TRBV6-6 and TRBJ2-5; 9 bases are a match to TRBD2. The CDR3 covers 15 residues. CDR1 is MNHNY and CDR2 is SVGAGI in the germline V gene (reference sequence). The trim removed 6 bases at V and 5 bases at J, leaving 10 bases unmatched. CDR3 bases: TGTGCCAGCAGGATTAGCGGGAGTCGGGTGGAGACCCAGTACTTC. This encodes CASRISGSRVETQYF.

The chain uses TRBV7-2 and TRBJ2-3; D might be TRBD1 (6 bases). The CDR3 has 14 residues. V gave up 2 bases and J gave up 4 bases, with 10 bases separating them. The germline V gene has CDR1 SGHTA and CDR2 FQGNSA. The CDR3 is CASSLQGMADTQYF. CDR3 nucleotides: TGTGCCAGCAGCTTACAGGGGATGGCAGATACGCAGTATTTT.